This is a list of T cell receptor beta chains from one sample in a study of blood T cell repertoires in COVID-19. Libraries were prepared by immunoSEQ multiplex PCR; TCRdb keeps only in-frame clonotypes and omits some of them. This sample yields fewer than 350,000 clones, of which 88% are seen a single time; approximately 0.93% belongs to the top ten. Sequenced material: PBMCs or T cells enriched from blood (not recorded which). The receptors derive from a woman aged 25 to 45 who had been exposed to COVID-19. Each CDR3 is given with its conserved first and last residue. Each record gives: V gene, D gene, J gene, clone size, CDR3 DNA, CDR3 protein. A D gene is named only where the DNA matches it firmly. Where a row states a size, it is once, few, many or the class of an expanded clone; other rows omit it.

v_gene: TRBV5-1; d_gene: -; j_gene: TRBJ2-3; abundance: once; CDR3nt: TGCGCCAGCAGCTTCTCCCCCGATACGCAGTATTTT; CDR3aa: CASSFSPDTQYF
v_gene: TRBV30; d_gene: -; j_gene: TRBJ1-3; abundance: -; CDR3nt: TGTGCCTGGGGGTACATGTTCTCTGGAAACACCATATATTTT; CDR3aa: CAWGYMFSGNTIYF
v_gene: TRBV3-1/TRBV3-2; d_gene: TRBD2; j_gene: TRBJ2-6; abundance: -; CDR3nt: TGTGCCAGCAGCCTATCAATGGGACTAGCGGGAGCATCTGGGGCCAACGTCCTGACTTTC; CDR3aa: CASSLSMGLAGASGANVLTF
v_gene: TRBV29-1; d_gene: TRBD2; j_gene: TRBJ2-2; abundance: -; CDR3nt: TGCAGCGTTGAGGTCGGGAGGACCGGGGAGCTGTTTTTT; CDR3aa: CSVEVGRTGELFF
v_gene: TRBV7-9; d_gene: -; j_gene: TRBJ2-1; abundance: -; CDR3nt: TGTGCCAGCAGAGCCGGGACAAAGGGTAGCTCCTACAATGAGCAGTTCTTC; CDR3aa: CASRAGTKGSSYNEQFF
v_gene: TRBV11-3; d_gene: TRBD1; j_gene: TRBJ2-2; abundance: -; CDR3nt: TGTGCCAGCAGCTTCTTTCTCGGGACAGCATTCACCGGGGAGCTGTTTTTT; CDR3aa: CASSFFLGTAFTGELFF
v_gene: TRBV5-1; d_gene: TRBD2; j_gene: TRBJ2-1; abundance: once; CDR3nt: TGCGCCAGCAGCTTGGGTACCGGGACTAGCCGTGAGCAGTTCTTC; CDR3aa: CASSLGTGTSREQFF
v_gene: TRBV27; d_gene: TRBD1; j_gene: TRBJ1-2; abundance: -; CDR3nt: TGTGCCAGCAGTTTATCGTCTAGTGGGGACAGGCGAATTGGCTACACCTTC; CDR3aa: CASSLSSSGDRRIGYTF
v_gene: TRBV2; d_gene: -; j_gene: TRBJ1-4; abundance: few; CDR3nt: TGTGCCAGCAGCTGGACAGCAGATGAAAAACTGTTTTTT; CDR3aa: CASSWTADEKLFF
v_gene: TRBV5-4; d_gene: TRBD2; j_gene: TRBJ2-7; abundance: -; CDR3nt: TGTGCCAGCAGCTTGGCCTCTAGCGGGAGAATGGGCGAGCAGTACTTC; CDR3aa: CASSLASSGRMGEQYF
v_gene: TRBV4-1; d_gene: -; j_gene: TRBJ1-4; abundance: -; CDR3nt: TGCGCCAGCAACCCGACAGGAACCGGTGAAAAACTGTTTTTT; CDR3aa: CASNPTGTGEKLFF
v_gene: TRBV6-5; d_gene: TRBD2; j_gene: TRBJ2-7; abundance: few; CDR3nt: TGTGCCAGCAGTAAGCCGGGACTAGTAACCTACGAGCAGTACTTC; CDR3aa: CASSKPGLVTYEQYF